This is a list of T cell receptor beta chains from one sample in a study of T cell responses to AZD1222 COVID-19 vaccine. Sequencing was performed with immunoSEQ multiplex PCR; in TCRdb, only in-frame clones are kept and a portion is missing. Among over 150,000 clones, 90% were seen once, and the ten largest hold around 1.5%. The source was peripheral blood, collected on day 0 of AZD1222 vaccination. The receptors were sampled from an adult in good health. The CDR3 runs from the conserved cysteine through the conserved F or W. The D gene is left open where the match is weak. Not every row has a clone size; where given, it reads once, few, many or a size class.

D: TRBD1
J: TRBJ1-1
size: .
V: TRBV5-1
DNA: TGCGCCAGCAGCCTGGGGACAGGCTCTCTGAACACTGAAGCTTTCTTT
CDR3: CASSLGTGSLNTEAFF

D: .
J: TRBJ1-4
size: .
V: TRBV3-1/TRBV3-2
DNA: TGTGCCAGCAGCCGCGGTGAAAAACTGTTTTTT
CDR3: CASSRGEKLFF

D: .
J: TRBJ1-6
size: .
V: TRBV7-9
DNA: TGTGCCAGCAGCTTAGGGGACTCCTATAATTCACCCCTCCACTTT
CDR3: CASSLGDSYNSPLHF

D: TRBD2
J: TRBJ2-5
size: .
V: TRBV28
DNA: TGTGCCAGCAGTTTATGGACTAGCGGGGGGGGCGACCAAGAGACCCAGTACTTC
CDR3: CASSLWTSGGGDQETQYF

D: .
J: TRBJ2-3
size: .
V: TRBV6-5
DNA: TGTGCCAGCAGCCCCTTAGGCAGGGGAGGCGATACGCAGTATTTT
CDR3: CASSPLGRGGDTQYF

D: .
J: TRBJ1-2
size: .
V: TRBV7-9
DNA: TGTGCCAGCAGCTTAGGATTGGAGCAGGGCTACACCTTC
CDR3: CASSLGLEQGYTF

D: .
J: TRBJ2-1
size: .
V: TRBV7-9
DNA: TGTGCCAGCAGCTTCGGACAGAACAATGAGCAGTTCTTC
CDR3: CASSFGQNNEQFF

D: TRBD1
J: TRBJ1-3
size: .
V: TRBV4-1
DNA: TGCGCCAGCAGCCAAGGAGGGACAGGGGGCCTTGGAAACACCATATATTTT
CDR3: CASSQGGTGGLGNTIYF

D: TRBD1
J: TRBJ1-1
size: once
V: TRBV6-6
DNA: TGTGCCAGCATCCCGGGACAGGGAGGGACTGAAGCTTTCTTT
CDR3: CASIPGQGGTEAFF

D: .
J: TRBJ1-2
size: .
V: TRBV18
DNA: TGTGCCAGCTCACCTCAACAGGACTATGGCTACACCTTC
CDR3: CASSPQQDYGYTF

D: .
J: TRBJ1-4
size: once
V: TRBV4-1
DNA: TGCGCCAGCAGCCAAGGGGGGACGGAAAATGAAAAACTGTTTTTT
CDR3: CASSQGGTENEKLFF

D: TRBD1
J: TRBJ1-1
size: few
V: TRBV18
DNA: TGTGCCAGCTCACCACTGGGACAGGGAAATTCTGAAGCTTTCTTT
CDR3: CASSPLGQGNSEAFF

D: TRBD2
J: TRBJ2-1
size: .
V: TRBV6-5
DNA: TGTGCCAGCAGCGAGGGACTAGCGGAATACAATGAGCAGTTCTTC
CDR3: CASSEGLAEYNEQFF

D: .
J: TRBJ1-2
size: .
V: TRBV7-2
DNA: TGTGCCAGCAGCTTAGTTGACTATGGCTACACCTTC
CDR3: CASSLVDYGYTF

D: .
J: TRBJ1-1
size: .
V: TRBV6-6
DNA: TGTGCCAGCAGTTACTCTGGGATAGGGACTAACACTGAAGCTTTCTTT
CDR3: CASSYSGIGTNTEAFF

D: .
J: TRBJ1-3
size: once
V: TRBV7-9
DNA: TGTGCCAGCAGCTTACTGTTTCATAATACTGGAAACACCATATATTTT
CDR3: CASSLLFHNTGNTIYF